This passage covers 28 T cell receptor beta chains from one sample sequenced in a study of technical replicates of blood from a handful of donors. Measured with immunoSEQ multiplex PCR; TCRdb has only the in-frame clones, and not every one. Among 54,000 or so clones listed, around 94% were seen once. The specimen sequenced was T cells isolated from PBMCs. Source of these receptors: a human donor in good health.

J is TRBJ2-7 and V is TRBV7-8, with TRBD1 matching 9 bases. From germline, CDR1 is SGHVS and CDR2 FQNEAQ. The CDR3 loop spans 15 amino acids. V gave up 4 bases and J gave up 6 bases; unmatched junction bases: 10. The CDR3 spells CASSSLGTGLIEQYF. CDR3 nucleotide sequence: TGTGCCAGCAGCTCGCTCGGGACAGGGCTGATCGAGCAGTACTTC.

The J gene is TRBJ2-1, the V gene TRBV9; a possible D gene is TRBD2 (6 bases). The germline CDR1 and CDR2 sequences are SGDLS and YYNGEE. The V gene lost 0 bases and the J gene lost 5 bases, with 9 bases spanning the gap. This CDR3 comprises 14 residues. CDR3 amino acids: CASSVDGGDNEQFF. In DNA, the CDR3 is TGTGCCAGCAGCGTAGATGGCGGGGACAATGAGCAGTTCTTC.

The CDR3 DNA follows: TGTGCCAGCAGCATTAACGCAGGGCTGTTGTACAATGAGCAGTTCTTC. This translates into CASSINAGLLYNEQFF. The J gene is TRBJ2-1, the V gene TRBV9, with D possibly TRBD1 on 5 matching bases. Germline V CDR1 and CDR2: SGDLS, YYNGEE. The CDR3 contains 16 residues. V was cut by 4 bases and J by 4 bases, with 18 bases left in between.

This clone turned up a few times. The chain has TRBV9 and TRBJ2-3; 10 bases agree with TRBD1. CDR1 is SGDLS, CDR2 YYNGEE, per germline. This CDR3 region has 15 residues. J was trimmed by 4 bases and V by 7 bases; bases with no gene match: 9. For the CDR3, the DNA is TGTGCCAGCCCCCCGGGACAGGGGACCGCAGATACGCAGTATTTT. It translates to CASPPGQGTADTQYF.

This clone is judged medium-sized. The V call is TRBV29-1, the J call TRBJ1-1; 7 bases agree with TRBD1. This CDR3 is 13 amino acids long. Germline CDR1 and CDR2: SQVTM and ANQGSEA. With V trimmed by 6 bases and J by 0 bases, 4 bases remained unmatched. The CDR3 is CSVEQGLNTEAFF. For the CDR3, the DNA is TGCAGCGTGGAACAGGGGTTGAACACTGAAGCTTTCTTT.

J is TRBJ1-1 and V is TRBV5-4; no firm D call. Germline V gene lookup returns CDR1 SGHNT and CDR2 YYREEE (reference sequence). V was clipped by 6 bases and J by 4 bases, with 10 bases between them. CDR3 length: 12 residues. Here the CDR3 reads CASTFPGTEAFF. CDR3 nucleotides: TGTGCCAGCACGTTCCCGGGCACTGAAGCTTTCTTT. Based on the CDR3 plus reference TRBV5-4 and TRBJ1-1, the full variable domain is ETGVTQSPTHLIKTRGQQVTLRCSSQSGHNTVSWYQQALGQGPQFIFQYYREEENGRGNFPPRFSGLQFPNYSSELNVNALELDDSALYLCASTFPGTEAFFGQGTRLTVV.

The rearrangement uses TRBV7-9 and TRBJ2-7; 7 nucleotides line up with TRBD2. The CDR3 has 12 residues. Germline CDR1 is SEHNR and CDR2 is FQNEAQ (reference sequence). V trimming: 10 bases; J trimming: 4 bases; junction bases outside the gene matches: 7. The CDR3 loop is CAIERELYEQYF. For the CDR3, the DNA is TGTGCCATCGAGCGGGAACTGTACGAGCAGTACTTC.

V gene TRBV11-2 combines with J gene TRBJ1-1; the D gene is possibly TRBD1 (5 bases). Germline CDR1 and CDR2: SGHAT and FQNNGV. V was cut by 5 bases and J by 0 bases, with 16 bases left in between. This CDR3 contains 16 residues. The CDR3 DNA follows: TGTGCCAGCAGCCCGTCCGGACATTCCCTGAACACTGAAGCTTTCTTT. Its translation is CASSPSGHSLNTEAFF.

The V call is TRBV10-3, the J call TRBJ1-2; D is possibly TRBD1 (6 bases). Germline CDR1 reads ENHRY; CDR2 reads SYGVKD. V lost 9 bases and J lost 6, with 17 bases in between. The CDR3 extends over 13 amino acids. CDR3 DNA: TGTGCCATGACGACAGGAACGGGTCATGGCTACACCTTC. Translation gives CAMTTGTGHGYTF.

The chain joins TRBV7-2 to TRBJ2-3; 10 nucleotides line up with TRBD2. V lost 4 bases to trimming and J lost 5 bases; unmatched junction nucleotides: 9. The V gene's germline CDR1 is SGHTA and CDR2 FQGNSA. The length of the CDR3 is 16 residues. CDR3 region: CASSSQPSGGRDTQYF. The CDR3 region has the DNA TGTGCCAGCAGCTCTCAACCTAGCGGGGGACGAGATACGCAGTATTTT.

This chain joins TRBV5-4 and TRBJ1-2; D perhaps matches TRBD1 (5 bases). CDR3 length equals 13 residues. Germline V gene data show CDR1 as SGHNT and CDR2 as YYREEE (reference sequence). V lost 3 bases, J lost 4 bases, and 10 bases lay in between. CDR3 sequence: CASSSQGSYGYTF. The CDR3, as DNA: TGTGCCAGCAGCTCCCAGGGATCCTATGGCTACACCTTC.

The V and J genes are TRBV14 and TRBJ1-4; 7 positions match TRBD1. The length of the CDR3 is 16 residues. The germline V gene encodes CDR1 SGHDN and CDR2 FVKESK. V trimming: 0 bases; J trimming: 5 bases; junction bases outside the gene matches: 6. CDR3 coding DNA: TGTGCCAGCAGCCAAGAAGGGGGACAGAAAAATGAAAAACTGTTTTTT. It codes for CASSQEGGQKNEKLFF.

This clone was found a few times. The chain couples TRBV10-3 to TRBJ2-1, with 8 bases aligning to TRBD2. V lost 3 bases, J lost 5 bases, and 6 bases stayed unmatched. The CDR3 spans 15 residues. The germline gives CDR1 ENHRY, CDR2 SYGVKD. The CDR3: CAISDHTSGNNEQFF. DNA for the CDR3: TGTGCCATCAGTGATCATACTAGCGGAAACAATGAGCAGTTCTTC.

The rearrangement joins TRBV6-6 to TRBJ2-1; D uncertain. In germline, CDR1 is MNHNY, CDR2 SVGAGI (reference sequence). The V end lost 0 bases, the J end lost 4 bases, and 4 bases lay between the germline ends. The CDR3 loop spans 13 amino acids. The CDR3 is CASSYSSYNEQFF. The DNA of the CDR3 is TGTGCCAGCAGTTACTCGTCGTACAATGAGCAGTTCTTC.

The chain combines TRBV5-1 with TRBJ2-5; no clear D. The CDR3 covers 14 residues. Trimming stripped 5 bases from V and 3 bases from J, with 14 bases between. Germline assignment: CDR1 SGHRS and CDR2 YFSETQ. The CDR3: CASSSRPREETQYF. The DNA for the CDR3 is TGCGCCAGCAGTTCGAGACCCCGGGAAGAGACCCAGTACTTC.

V usage is TRBV5-1 and J usage is TRBJ1-4; D perhaps matches TRBD1 (6 bases). The V and J ends lost 4 bases and 8 bases respectively, with 15 bases between them. This CDR3 region has 14 residues. Germline-derived CDR1 and CDR2 are SGHRS and YFSETQ. CDR3 in amino acids: CASSPRTENEKLFF. In nucleotides, the CDR3 is TGCGCCAGCAGCCCCAGGACAGAAAACGAAAAACTGTTTTTT.

The chain uses TRBV5-4 and TRBJ1-1, with a possible D match to TRBD1 (5 bases). The CDR3 runs 16 residues. CDR1 and CDR2 from the germline V gene are SGHNT and YYREEE (reference sequence). The ends were cut back, 1 base at V and 5 bases at J, with 18 bases in the middle. CDR3 coding DNA: TGTGCCAGCAGCTTGTCGGTGGGGACTGTATGGACTGAAGCTTTCTTT. Translating gives CASSLSVGTVWTEAFF.

The rearrangement uses TRBV28 and TRBJ2-7, with 9 bases aligning to TRBD1. V lost 4 bases to trimming and J lost 3 bases; unmatched junction nucleotides: 7. In germline, CDR1 is MDHEN, CDR2 SYDVKM. The CDR3 is 15 residues long. CDR3 sequence: CASSSAQGAGYEQYF. The DNA for the CDR3 is TGTGCCAGCAGTTCGGCACAGGGGGCGGGCTACGAGCAGTACTTC.

The gene calls are TRBV7-8 and TRBJ2-7; 10 bases are shared with TRBD1. CDR3 length: 16 amino acids. V lost 3 bases and J lost 2; bases outside the gene matches: 7. Germline assignment: CDR1 SGHVS and CDR2 FQNEAQ. The CDR3 region has the DNA TGTGCCAGCAGCTTTAGCCGGGACAGGGGCACCTACGAGCAGTACTTC. This encodes CASSFSRDRGTYEQYF.

The chain's CDR3 is CASSLVGTGGLNAPLHF. The CDR3 coding sequence is TGTGCCAGCAGCTTAGTCGGGACAGGGGGCTTGAACGCACCCCTCCACTTT. The V gene is TRBV11-2, the J gene TRBJ1-6; 12 nucleotides align to TRBD1. J gave up 11 bases and V 1 base, and 9 bases lay outside the gene matches. CDR1 and CDR2 from the germline V gene are SGHAT and FQNNGV. The CDR3 extends over 17 amino acids.

V is TRBV5-1 and J is TRBJ1-5, with 7 bases aligning to TRBD1. Per the germline V gene, CDR1 is SGHRS and CDR2 is YFSETQ. After removal of 0 bases from V and 5 bases from J, the junction contained 2 bases not matched to a gene. The CDR3 covers 14 residues. CDR3 DNA: TGCGCCAGCAGCTTGGCAACAGGGGATCAGCCCCAGCATTTT. This translates into CASSLATGDQPQHF.

V and J are TRBV7-9 and TRBJ2-7; 10 nucleotides match TRBD1. The CDR3 is 12 amino acids. Germline values: CDR1 SEHNR, CDR2 FQNEAQ (reference sequence). V was clipped by 5 bases and J by 7 bases; unmatched bases: 2. The chain's CDR3 is CASSGDRGEQYF. DNA for the CDR3: TGTGCCAGCAGCGGGGACAGGGGTGAGCAGTACTTC.

This chain links TRBV7-3 with TRBJ2-3; a possible D gene is TRBD2 (7 bases). Germline V gene sequence: CDR1 SGHTA, CDR2 FQGTGA. CDR3 length: 16 residues. V dropped 1 base and J dropped 4 bases, with 15 bases sitting between them. CDR3 bases: TGTGCCAGCAGCTTAAAGGGGGGGGCCGTCGCAGATACGCAGTATTTT. Translating gives CASSLKGGAVADTQYF.

This chain uses TRBV5-1 with TRBJ1-3; tentative D call: TRBD1 (6 bases). Looked up from germline, CDR1 is SGHRS and CDR2 is YFSETQ. Deletions cut 4 bases from V and 2 bases from J, with 13 bases between. The CDR3 is 15 residues long. The CDR3 sequence is CASSPGQTTGNTIYF. For the CDR3, the DNA is TGCGCCAGCAGCCCTGGACAGACGACTGGAAACACCATATATTTT.

Written as DNA, the CDR3 is TGCGCCAGCAATGAGGGATCTGCTAGCTACGAGCAGTACTTC. Protein: CASNEGSASYEQYF. The rearrangement uses TRBV5-1 and TRBJ2-7; perhaps TRBD2 as D (5 bases). Germline CDR1 and CDR2: SGHRS and YFSETQ. This CDR3 is built from 14 residues. V was shortened by 6 bases and J by 3 bases, with 16 bases between the two germline ends.

V is TRBV28 and J is TRBJ2-2; 12 bases line up with TRBD1. The germline CDR1 and CDR2 sequences are MDHEN and SYDVKM. This CDR3 region has 16 residues. The J segment lost 4 bases and the V segment lost 4 bases, leaving 4 bases of the junction unmatched. The CDR3 sequence: CASSSWDRGRTGELFF. The CDR3 coding sequence is TGTGCCAGCAGTTCGTGGGACAGGGGGCGCACCGGGGAGCTGTTTTTT.

The chain uses TRBV9 and TRBJ2-3, with TRBD2 matching over 11 bases. Germline-derived CDR1 and CDR2 are SGDLS and YYNGEE. J was trimmed by 2 bases and V by 0 bases; bases with no gene match: 8. The CDR3 has 18 amino acids. CDR3 sequence reads: CASSVALAGAILTDTQYF. The CDR3 DNA follows: TGTGCCAGCAGCGTAGCACTAGCGGGGGCGATACTCACAGATACGCAGTATTTT.

The chain recombines TRBV5-5 with TRBJ1-4, with a tentative D call TRBD1 (6 bases). The V gene lost 4 bases and the J gene lost 7 bases, with 32 bases spanning the gap. Germline CDR1 is SGHKS and CDR2 is YYEKEE (reference sequence). The CDR3 extends over 20 amino acids. The CDR3 here is CASSDAFGSGRGGSGEKLFF. As DNA, the CDR3 is TGTGCCAGCAGCGATGCCTTCGGATCAGGGAGAGGGGGATCGGGTGAAAAACTGTTTTTT.